Listed below are T cell receptor beta chains from one sample, sequenced in a study of OX40 agonist ivuxolimab in advanced cancers. Sequencing was performed with immunoSEQ multiplex PCR; in TCRdb, only in-frame clones are kept and a portion is missing. Seen here are 70,000 to 90,000 clones, 81% observed once, and the top ten hold roughly 5.3%. This sample comprised CD4+ or CD8+ T cells sorted from blood, obtained in a trial of the OX40 agonist ivuxolimab. All receptors derive from an adult with an advanced solid tumor such as melanoma, head and neck, liver or kidney cancer. Both conserved end residues are part of each CDR3. D genes are given only for firm matches. Only some rows state a clone size, as once, few, many or a class for expanded clones.

clone size,D gene,J gene,V gene,CDR3 DNA,CDR3 protein
-,-,TRBJ1-5,TRBV9,TGTGCCACCATGGGGGATAGCAATCAGCCCCAGCATTTT,CATMGDSNQPQHF
-,TRBD2,TRBJ2-1,TRBV18,TGTGCCAGCTCACCACCAGGAACTAGCGGGATCCCGCAGGGCGAGCAGTTCTTC,CASSPPGTSGIPQGEQFF
-,-,TRBJ2-7,TRBV29-1,TGCAGCGCCGGAAGGGCACAGGAGGAGCAGTACTTC,CSAGRAQEEQYF
-,-,TRBJ2-2,TRBV27,TGTGCCAGCAGTTTAGGAGTAGGACCCCCGAACACCGGGGAGCTGTTTTTT,CASSLGVGPPNTGELFF
-,-,TRBJ2-1,TRBV6-1,TGTGCCAGCTCGACTTACAATGAGCAGTTCTTC,CASSTYNEQFF
-,-,TRBJ1-3,TRBV5-1,TGCGCCAGCAGCTTGGTGGGCAGGTTATCTGGAAACACCATATATTTT,CASSLVGRLSGNTIYF
-,-,TRBJ2-7,TRBV4-1,TGCGCCAGCAGCCAAGGTCTAGCGAGCTCCTACGAGCAGTACTTC,CASSQGLASSYEQYF
-,TRBD1,TRBJ2-3,TRBV5-1,TGCGCCAGCAGCTTGTGGGACAGGGGGACAGATACGCAGTATTTT,CASSLWDRGTDTQYF
-,-,TRBJ1-2,TRBV6-1,TGTGCCAGCAGTGAACAGGGAGGTTATGGCTACACCTTC,CASSEQGGYGYTF
once,-,TRBJ2-7,TRBV2,TGTGCCAGCTCCTTGTCTTATCTCAACGAGCAGTACTTC,CASSLSYLNEQYF
few,-,TRBJ1-1,TRBV6-1,TGTGCCAGCAGTGAATACCGAGGGACTGAAGCTTTCTTT,CASSEYRGTEAFF
-,-,TRBJ1-1,TRBV2,TGTGCCAGCAGACAGGACTACATGAACACTGAAGCTTTCTTT,CASRQDYMNTEAFF
-,-,TRBJ1-5,TRBV16,TGTGCCAGCAGCCAGGGGTCCAATCAGCCCCAGCATTTT,CASSQGSNQPQHF
-,TRBD1,TRBJ1-4,TRBV18,TGTGCCAGCTCACTTGGACAGGGCGTTTTAGAAAAACTGTTTTTT,CASSLGQGVLEKLFF
-,-,TRBJ1-4,TRBV15,TGTGCCACCAGCAGATCCCCGAAAACTAATGAAAAACTGTTTTTT,CATSRSPKTNEKLFF
-,-,TRBJ1-1,TRBV15,TGTGCCACCAGCAGAGATTTAAGTCGGGGGGGCTTAGCTTTCTTT,CATSRDLSRGGLAFF
once,-,TRBJ2-3,TRBV18,TGTGCCAGCTCACCGGGCGGAGCCCGCACAGATACGCAGTATTTT,CASSPGGARTDTQYF
-,-,TRBJ2-7,TRBV6-6,TGTGCCAGCAGTTTACTAGGCGGCTACGAGCAGTACTTC,CASSLLGGYEQYF
-,TRBD2,TRBJ2-7,TRBV27,TGTGCCAGCAGTTCTGCGGGAGCTGACGAGCAGTACTTC,CASSSAGADEQYF
-,-,TRBJ1-5,TRBV27,TGTGCCAGCAGTTTAGACCAGGGGAATCAGCCCCAGCATTTT,CASSLDQGNQPQHF
few,-,TRBJ1-1,TRBV2,TGTGCCAGCAGACTACAGGGGAACACTGAAGCTTTCTTT,CASRLQGNTEAFF
-,-,TRBJ1-1,TRBV5-4,TGTGCCAGCAGCTTGTCGAAACAGGGGAACACTGAAGCTTTCTTT,CASSLSKQGNTEAFF
few,TRBD1,TRBJ1-5,TRBV4-2,TGTGCCAGCAGCCAAGAAGGGGGCACGAGTCAGCCCCAGCATTTT,CASSQEGGTSQPQHF